The 30 T cell receptor beta chains in this list originate from one sample, sequenced in a study of technical replicates of blood from a few donors. The protocol was immunoSEQ multiplex PCR, while the TCRdb copy is restricted to in-frame clones and leaves out a portion. This table holds about 100,000 clones, 96% found once. Sequenced: T cells isolated from PBMCs. The receptors derive from a human donor in good health.

The chain carries TRBV11-2 and TRBJ2-5; maybe TRBD1 (6 bases). The V gene lost 1 base and the J gene lost 3 bases, with 15 bases spanning the gap. Germline loops: CDR1 SGHAT, CDR2 FQNNGV. This CDR3 has 16 amino acids. The CDR3 DNA sequence: TGTGCCAGCAGCTTAGTAACGCTGGACAGAAAAGAGACCCAGTACTTC. Its protein product is CASSLVTLDRKETQYF.

The rearrangement links TRBV30 to TRBJ2-2; 8 bases fit TRBD1. The germline gives CDR1 GTSNPN, CDR2 SVGIG (reference sequence). This CDR3 contains 13 residues. V was pared by 3 bases and J by 8 bases, with 5 bases of the junction left unmatched. CDR3 DNA sequence: TGTGCCTGGAGCCACAGGGGGACTGGGGAGCTGTTTTTT. This translates into CAWSHRGTGELFF.

This chain uses TRBV10-3 with TRBJ1-1; no clear D. Germline loops: CDR1 ENHRY, CDR2 SYGVKD. V was shortened by 0 bases and J by 6 bases, with 8 bases between the two germline ends. The CDR3 is 13 residues long. CDR3 bases: TGTGCCATCAGTGAGTCGACGGGTCCTGAAGCTTTCTTT. It codes for CAISESTGPEAFF.

V and J are TRBV7-3 and TRBJ1-6; 11 nucleotides agree with TRBD1. Germline trimming cut 4 bases from V and 9 bases from J; bases unmatched to any gene: 5. Germline assignment: CDR1 SGHTA and CDR2 FQGTGA. The CDR3 is 15 residues long. The CDR3 reads CASSSSGTGGSPLHF. The CDR3 nucleotides are TGTGCCAGCAGCTCTTCCGGGACAGGGGGTTCACCCCTCCACTTT.

The chain links TRBV9 to TRBJ1-5; the D is unclear. In germline, CDR1 is SGDLS, CDR2 YYNGEE. The length of the CDR3 is 15 residues. Trimming removed 0 bases at V and 7 bases at J, with 14 bases between. CDR3 residues: CASSVGGYPGQPQHF. In DNA, the CDR3 is TGTGCCAGCAGCGTAGGGGGTTATCCGGGGCAGCCCCAGCATTTT.

The J gene is TRBJ2-3, the V gene TRBV10-3, with D tentatively TRBD2 (5 bases). CDR3 length equals 13 residues. Per the germline V gene, CDR1 is ENHRY and CDR2 is SYGVKD. V dropped 7 bases and J dropped 5 bases, with 13 bases sitting between them. CDR3 DNA: TGTGCCATCAACAATCTCGGAGGAGATACGCAGTATTTT. Translating it yields CAINNLGGDTQYF.

The chain couples TRBV11-2 to TRBJ1-5; D is unresolved. CDR3 length: 14 residues. Germline V gene sequence: CDR1 SGHAT, CDR2 FQNNGV. The V and J ends lost 0 bases and 7 bases respectively, with 10 bases between them. This chain's CDR3 is CASSLEGRSQPQHF. The CDR3 DNA reads TGTGCCAGCAGCTTAGAAGGGAGAAGCCAGCCCCAGCATTTT.

The rearrangement uses TRBV5-1 and TRBJ1-6, with TRBD1 as a possible D gene (5 bases). Between the trimmed V and J ends, which lost 0 bases and 9 bases, there was a span of 13 bases. The CDR3 consists of 15 residues. Germline V gives CDR1 SGHRS, CDR2 YFSETQ. The CDR3 protein is CASSLATTDSSPLHF. The CDR3 DNA follows: TGCGCCAGCAGCTTGGCGACGACAGACAGTTCACCCCTCCACTTT.

This sequence joins TRBV18 and TRBJ1-2; TRBD1 is a possible D gene (5 bases). Germline V lookup: CDR1 KGHSH, CDR2 LQKENI. V was trimmed by 0 bases and J by 0 bases, leaving 8 bases between them. The CDR3 is made up of 15 amino acids. The CDR3 sequence: CASSPPTEANYGYTF. The CDR3 DNA follows: TGTGCCAGCTCACCACCGACAGAGGCTAACTATGGCTACACCTTC.

The chain employs TRBV15 and TRBJ2-7; perhaps TRBD2 as D (6 bases). The CDR3 extends over 17 amino acids. Trimming cost V 3 bases and J 3 bases, with 21 bases left between them. Germline-derived CDR1 and CDR2 are LNHNV and YYDKDF (reference sequence). CDR3 coding DNA: TGTGCCACCAGCAGTCTTTCCGGGGGTTCTAGGTACTACGAGCAGTACTTC. Encoded protein: CATSSLSGGSRYYEQYF.

This clone was counted once. V is TRBV5-6 and J is TRBJ1-1; D call uncertain. V was pared by 2 bases and J by 6 bases, with 14 bases between. CDR1 and CDR2 (germline): SGHDT, YYEEEE. This CDR3 contains 14 residues. CDR3 DNA: TGTGCCAGCAGCTTCCAATACTCCGGAGCTGAAGCTTTCTTT. Amino acid sequence: CASSFQYSGAEAFF.

This chain connects TRBV5-4 to TRBJ2-4, with D possibly TRBD2 on 7 matching bases. With 5 bases removed from V and 6 bases from J, the gap between germline ends came to 15 bases. CDR1 SGHNT and CDR2 YYREEE come from the germline V gene (reference sequence). This CDR3 region has 14 residues. The CDR3 reads CASRVGGAGNIQYF. CDR3 bases: TGTGCCAGCAGGGTGGGGGGGGCTGGAAACATTCAGTACTTC.

This chain joins TRBV5-1 and TRBJ2-3, with 7 bases aligning to TRBD2. The trim removed 4 bases at V and 4 bases at J, leaving 12 bases unmatched. The CDR3 loop spans 16 amino acids. Germline-derived CDR1 and CDR2 are SGHRS and YFSETQ. CDR3 bases: TGCGCCAGCAGCCCCGGGCGGGGGATTCCCGCAGATACGCAGTATTTT. Translation gives CASSPGRGIPADTQYF. The full variable domain, in which reference TRBV5-1 and TRBJ2-3 provide the parts outside the CDR3, is KAGVTQTPRYLIKTRGQQVTLSCSPISGHRSVSWYQQTPGQGLQFLFEYFSETQRNKGNFPGRFSGRQFSNSRSEMNVSTLELGDSALYLCASSPGRGIPADTQYFGPGTRLTVL.

The J gene is TRBJ2-5, the V gene TRBV30; D may be TRBD1 (6 bases). In germline, CDR1 is GTSNPN, CDR2 SVGIG (reference sequence). This CDR3 comprises 13 residues. The V end was cut by 4 bases, the J end by 5 bases, with 14 bases between. The CDR3 reads CAWKPQGPETQYF. The CDR3 region has the DNA TGTGCCTGGAAACCCCAGGGGCCGGAGACCCAGTACTTC.

The J gene is TRBJ1-1, the V gene TRBV7-3; no clear D gene. This CDR3 contains 14 residues. Germline values: CDR1 SGHTA, CDR2 FQGTGA. V lost 2 bases to trimming and J lost 1 base, with 8 bases between them. CDR3 in DNA: TGTGCCAGCAGCTTACGGTCTGGGAACACTGAAGCTTTCTTT. Amino acids: CASSLRSGNTEAFF.

This rearrangement joins TRBV10-1 to TRBJ2-2, with TRBD1 matching over 9 bases. V was pared by 3 bases and J by 4 bases, with 3 bases of the junction left unmatched. The length of the CDR3 is 15 residues. Germline V lookup: CDR1 WNHNN, CDR2 SYGVQD (reference sequence). In DNA form, the CDR3 reads TGCGCCAGCAGTGATAGGGACAGGGCCACCGGGGAGCTGTTTTTT. Residues: CASSDRDRATGELFF.

The chain has TRBV19 and TRBJ1-4; D ambiguous. Germline values: CDR1 LNHDA, CDR2 SQIVND (reference sequence). The V gene lost 3 bases and the J gene lost 0 bases, with 5 bases spanning the gap. The CDR3 contains 14 residues. The CDR3 here is CASSILATNEKLFF. The DNA of the CDR3 is TGTGCCAGTAGTATTCTTGCAACTAATGAAAAACTGTTTTTT.

The rearrangement uses TRBV19 and TRBJ2-1; the match to TRBD2 covers 7 bases. There are 16 residues in the CDR3. Germline lookup yields CDR1 LNHDA and CDR2 SQIVND (reference sequence). V dropped 11 bases and J dropped 6; count of bases not matched to a gene: 19. The CDR3, as DNA: TGTGCCTCCGATGAATACACTTCTAGCGGATCCAATGAGCAGTTCTTC. Its protein is CASDEYTSSGSNEQFF.

This sequence joins TRBV27 and TRBJ1-1, with D perhaps TRBD1 (6 bases). Trimming left V 1 base short and J 3 bases short, with 9 bases between. Germline loops: CDR1 MNHEY, CDR2 SMNVEV (reference sequence). The CDR3 has 14 amino acids. The CDR3 protein is CASSLWGQDTEAFF. In nucleotides, the CDR3 is TGTGCCAGCAGTTTATGGGGGCAGGACACTGAAGCTTTCTTT.

The chain links TRBV4-2 to TRBJ2-5; D may be TRBD1 (5 bases). Trimming stripped 3 bases from V and 3 bases from J, with 5 bases between. The CDR3 is 12 residues long. From germline, CDR1 is LGHNA and CDR2 YNFKEQ. The CDR3 bases are TGTGCCAGCAGCCACAGGGAAGAGACCCAGTACTTC. Its translation is CASSHREETQYF.

The chain combines TRBV10-3 with TRBJ2-7; 7 bases agree with TRBD1. The germline gives CDR1 ENHRY, CDR2 SYGVKD. The trim removed 8 bases at V and 3 bases at J, leaving 4 bases unmatched. There are 12 residues in the CDR3. As DNA, the CDR3 is TGTGCCATCGGGGACAGCAACTACGAGCAGTACTTC. Translating it yields CAIGDSNYEQYF.

The chain couples TRBV9 to TRBJ2-1, with D possibly matching TRBD2 (5 bases). CDR3 length: 15 residues. Per the germline V gene, CDR1 is SGDLS and CDR2 is YYNGEE. The V end lost 0 bases, the J end lost 0 bases, and 7 bases lay between the germline ends. CDR3 sequence reads: CASSVDGNSYNEQFF. The CDR3 DNA reads as TGTGCCAGCAGCGTAGACGGGAACTCCTACAATGAGCAGTTCTTC.

The V gene is TRBV6-1, the J gene TRBJ1-5; 9 nucleotides line up with TRBD1. The CDR3 is 19 amino acids. In germline, CDR1 is MNHNS, CDR2 SASEGT. V was pared by 2 bases and J by 9 bases, with 20 bases of the junction left unmatched. CDR3 sequence (DNA): TGTGCCAGCAGTGAAATTTGGAGTGGGGGGACAGGGCTCCCGCTGCCCCAGCATTTT. Residues: CASSEIWSGGTGLPLPQHF.

J is TRBJ2-3 and V is TRBV5-4; D remains unclear. V was trimmed by 4 bases and J by 0 bases, leaving 12 bases between them. The CDR3 has 15 amino acids. Germline lookup yields CDR1 SGHNT and CDR2 YYREEE (reference sequence). The chain's CDR3 is CASSLYYLSTDTQYF. CDR3 DNA sequence: TGTGCCAGCAGCCTCTACTACCTTAGCACAGATACGCAGTATTTT.

The chain links TRBV6-5 to TRBJ1-1; perhaps TRBD1 as D (6 bases). V lost 2 bases and J lost 8, with 12 bases in between. CDR1 is MNHEY, CDR2 SVGAGI, per germline. The CDR3 runs 13 residues. The CDR3 nucleotides read TGTGCCAGCAGTTACGTGGGGGCTCGGGAAGCTTTCTTT. Translating it yields CASSYVGAREAFF.

This clone has only one observation. This chain links TRBV28 with TRBJ2-7, with a weak D call TRBD2 (6 bases). Trimming took 6 bases from V and 8 from J, leaving 14 bases between them. This CDR3 contains 12 residues. Germline V lookup: CDR1 MDHEN, CDR2 SYDVKM. The CDR3 DNA sequence: TGTGCCAGCAGACAACTACGGGGGAAGCAGTACTTC. Encoded protein: CASRQLRGKQYF.

V usage is TRBV28 and J usage is TRBJ2-3; 9 bases are a match to TRBD1. The V gene end was trimmed by 2 bases and the J gene end by 4 bases; junction bases not matched to a gene: 7. CDR3 size: 16 residues. Per germline, CDR1 MDHEN and CDR2 SYDVKM. CDR3 residues: CASSLTGQGRADTQYF. In nucleotides, the CDR3 is TGTGCCAGCAGTTTAACGGGACAGGGCCGGGCAGATACGCAGTATTTT.

This chain joins TRBV5-5 and TRBJ2-7; possibly TRBD2 for D (5 bases). Germline assignment: CDR1 SGHKS and CDR2 YYEKEE (reference sequence). V lost 2 bases and J 0 bases, leaving 24 bases between the germline ends. The CDR3 extends over 19 amino acids. CDR3 bases: TGTGCCAGCAGCTTATATTTAAGAGTCTCGAGGGCCTCCTCCTACGAGCAGTACTTC. This codes for CASSLYLRVSRASSYEQYF.

The chain employs TRBV5-5 and TRBJ1-5, with no clear D. The CDR3 consists of 13 residues. V was clipped by 1 base and J by 1 base, with 3 bases between them. The germline V gene has CDR1 SGHKS and CDR2 YYEKEE (reference sequence). CDR3 in amino acids: CASSLLSNQPQHF. The CDR3 nucleotides read TGTGCCAGCAGCTTGCTCAGCAATCAGCCCCAGCATTTT.

The chain uses TRBV7-9 and TRBJ2-5; 8 bases match TRBD2. Germline CDR1 and CDR2: SEHNR and FQNEAQ (reference sequence). CDR3 size: 14 residues. Trimming removed 11 bases from V and 4 bases from J; junction bases left unmatched: 12. CDR3 in amino acids: CASGGSGGGETQYF. The DNA for the CDR3 is TGTGCCTCTGGGGGAAGCGGGGGAGGAGAGACCCAGTACTTC.